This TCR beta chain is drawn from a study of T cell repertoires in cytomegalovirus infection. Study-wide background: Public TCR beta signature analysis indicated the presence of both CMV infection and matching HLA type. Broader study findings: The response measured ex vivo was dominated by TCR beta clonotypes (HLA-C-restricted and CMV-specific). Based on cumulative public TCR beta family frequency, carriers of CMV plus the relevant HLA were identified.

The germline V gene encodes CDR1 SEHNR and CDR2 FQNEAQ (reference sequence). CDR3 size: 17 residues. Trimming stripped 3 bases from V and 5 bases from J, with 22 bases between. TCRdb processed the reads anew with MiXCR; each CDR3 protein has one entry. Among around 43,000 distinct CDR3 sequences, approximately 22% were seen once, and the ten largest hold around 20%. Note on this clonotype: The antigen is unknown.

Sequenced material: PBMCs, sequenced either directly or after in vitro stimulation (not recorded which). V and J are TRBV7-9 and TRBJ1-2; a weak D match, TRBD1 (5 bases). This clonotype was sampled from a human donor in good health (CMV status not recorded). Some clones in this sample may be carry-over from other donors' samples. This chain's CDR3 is CASSFPQGGLSSYGYTF. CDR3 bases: TGTGCCAGCAGCTTCCCGCAGGGCGGCCTTTCCTCATATGGCTACACCTTC.